One and the same sample provided the 8 T cell receptor beta chains below, sequenced in a study of T cell responses to AZD1222 COVID-19 vaccine. The method was immunoSEQ multiplex PCR; TCRdb's version includes in-frame clones alone and lacks a portion of them. This sample yields roughly 180,000 clones, of which over 70% are seen a single time; under 3.5% belongs to the top ten. Here the sequenced sample was peripheral blood, taken on day 0 of MenACWY control vaccination. The receptors come from an adult in good health.

This clone was seen a single time. The genes are TRBV19 and TRBJ1-1; D may be TRBD1 (5 bases). CDR3 size: 16 residues. V lost 6 bases and J 3 bases, leaving 20 bases between the germline ends. Germline V gene data show CDR1 as LNHDA and CDR2 as SQIVND (reference sequence). The CDR3 loop is CASSPGPLGVDTEAFF. For the CDR3, the DNA is TGTGCCAGTAGCCCAGGACCATTGGGGGTGGACACTGAAGCTTTCTTT.

The chain carries TRBV30 and TRBJ1-5; D unresolved. Germline V gene lookup returns CDR1 GTSNPN and CDR2 SVGIG (reference sequence). Deletions cut 0 bases from V and 3 bases from J, with 12 bases between. The CDR3 has 15 residues. The CDR3 region has the DNA TGTGCCTGGAGTGTGCATGTGGGCGACAATCAGCCCCAGCATTTT. Amino acids: CAWSVHVGDNQPQHF.

V usage is TRBV27 and J usage is TRBJ2-1; D unclear. Germline CDR1 MNHEY, CDR2 SMNVEV (reference sequence). The CDR3 loop spans 14 amino acids. Trimming removed 2 bases at V and 10 bases at J, with 15 bases between. The DNA of the CDR3 is TGTGCCAGCAGTTTAGCAGATCCCCGACTCGAGCAGTTCTTC. This codes for CASSLADPRLEQFF.

This clone was found a few times. The chain recombines TRBV6-1 with TRBJ1-6, with 8 positions matching TRBD1. V dropped 3 bases and J dropped 9; count of bases not matched to a gene: 4. Germline V CDR1 and CDR2: MNHNS, SASEGT. This CDR3 comprises 14 residues. CDR3 sequence: CASSDRQGTSPLHF. The CDR3, as DNA: TGTGCCAGCAGTGACCGACAGGGGACTTCACCCCTCCACTTT.

The chain employs TRBV7-9 and TRBJ1-2, with 8 bases aligning to TRBD1. The CDR3 sequence is 16 residues long. In germline, CDR1 is SEHNR, CDR2 FQNEAQ (reference sequence). J was trimmed by 0 bases and V by 1 base; bases with no gene match: 4. The CDR3 DNA reads as TGTGCCAGCAGCTTAGACTGGACAGGGCCTAACTATGGCTACACCTTC. Its protein is CASSLDWTGPNYGYTF.

The table lists this clone with a count of one. This chain links TRBV28 with TRBJ1-6; tentative D call: TRBD1 (6 bases). Trimming took 6 bases from V and 5 from J, leaving 17 bases between them. The germline CDR1 and CDR2 sequences are MDHEN and SYDVKM. The CDR3 has 16 residues. For the CDR3, the DNA is TGTGCCAGCAGGATCCGGGACAATCGTAATAATTCACCCCTCCACTTT. Translating gives CASRIRDNRNNSPLHF.

The chain carries TRBV7-2 and TRBJ2-7; 11 positions match TRBD1. V shed 5 bases and J 3 bases; nucleotides not matched to a gene: 6. Per the germline V gene, CDR1 is SGHTA and CDR2 is FQGNSA. This CDR3 is 15 amino acids long. CDR3 bases: TGTGCCAGCAGCCCGGGGACAGGGGGTTTCTACGAGCAGTACTTC. It specifies CASSPGTGGFYEQYF.

This chain uses TRBV28 with TRBJ2-5; 11 nucleotides match TRBD1. Germline V gene sequence: CDR1 MDHEN, CDR2 SYDVKM. The V and J ends lost 6 bases and 8 bases, in that order; junction bases with no gene match: 11. The CDR3 is 15 amino acids. The CDR3 sequence: CASSSLEGQGATQYF. In nucleotides, the CDR3 is TGTGCCAGCAGCTCTCTAGAAGGACAGGGGGCCACCCAGTACTTC.